The clone carrying this T cell receptor beta chain is labeled large. Its antigen is unknown. Gene names and germline refer to mouse. The sequence runs out 1 residue before the end of the CDR3; the remainder is reconstructed from the germline J gene. Stated time point: mouse harvest day 7 after allogeneic transplant. Mouse grafts combined 10^7 T-cell-depleted bone marrow cells with 10^6 splenic CD5+ T cells. B6 (H2b) cells into BALB/c (H2d) mice; tissues taken at day 7 or 14. Some clones are missing from TCRdb's copy, which holds only in-frame ones; the method was immunoSEQ multiplex PCR. The sample contains about 2,200 clones, approximately 60% of which appear only once. Germline CDR1 SNHLY, CDR2 FYNGKV (reference sequence). V lost 4 bases and J 3 bases, leaving 4 bases between the germline ends. The CDR3 consists of 12 residues. This sample was included in a study of tissue T cells after allogeneic stem cell transplantation. General study results and limits: Across patients, clones rarely overlapped, yet motif clusters were shared tissue-specifically. Limitations included a small, clinically heterogeneous cohort and limited sampling depth.

The receptor was isolated from a female BALB/c mouse given C57BL/6 T cells with graft-versus-host disease after an allogeneic hematopoietic cell transplant. This chain joins TRBV3 and TRBJ1-3; no clear D gene. Sequencing was performed on spleen. Incomplete CDR3 DNA: TGTGCCAGCAGCTCCGGTGGAAATACGCTCTAT. It is translated as CASSSGGNTLY. The complete CDR3 reads CASSSGGNTLYF.